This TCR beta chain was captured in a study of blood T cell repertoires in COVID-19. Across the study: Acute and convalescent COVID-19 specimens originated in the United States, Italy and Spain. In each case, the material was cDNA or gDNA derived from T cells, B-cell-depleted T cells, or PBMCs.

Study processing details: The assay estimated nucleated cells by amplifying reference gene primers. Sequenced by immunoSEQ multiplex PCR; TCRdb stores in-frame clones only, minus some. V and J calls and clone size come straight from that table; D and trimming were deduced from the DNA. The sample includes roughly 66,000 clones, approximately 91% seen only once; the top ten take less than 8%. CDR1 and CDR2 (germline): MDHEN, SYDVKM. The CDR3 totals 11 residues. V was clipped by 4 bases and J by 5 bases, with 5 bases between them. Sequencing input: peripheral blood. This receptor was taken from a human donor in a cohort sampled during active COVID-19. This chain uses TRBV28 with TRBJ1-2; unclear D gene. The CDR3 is CASSSLYGYTF. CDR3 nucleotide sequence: TGTGCCAGCAGTTCCCTTTATGGCTACACCTTC.